The clone carrying this TCR beta chain was picked up one time. The antigen remains undetermined. This record belongs to a study of cytomegalovirus exposure and HLA in healthy donors. Trimming pared 1 base from V and 2 bases from J, leaving 11 bases between. The CDR3 runs 15 residues. Germline V lookup: CDR1 SGHTA, CDR2 FQGNSA. Broader study findings: At a 0.05 false discovery rate, a later analysis found around 15,000 TCR beta sequences to be associated with HLA alleles. For TCR beta chains, V- and J-gene trimming was later linked to a missense DCLRE1C variant. Prediction of most subjects' HLA-A and HLA-B alleles by TCR beta sequences was reportedly accurate.

The PCR contained 60 Vbeta and 13 Jbeta primers. In the original analysis: It was a later analysis that counted tens of millions of unique TCR beta chains, of which around 11 million were shared. This table comes from immunoSEQ multiplex PCR, and its TCRdb copy is limited to in-frame clones, with some not included. D and trimming come from the DNA, and the V and J calls and clone size come from that table. The sample includes some 100,000 clones, 77% of them seen just once. The sample taken for sequencing was PBMCs. The gene calls are TRBV7-2 and TRBJ2-5; a weak D match, TRBD1 (5 bases). The TCR sequence derives from a man in his forties or fifties in good health and CMV-seropositive. CDR3 sequence: CASSLVRGRQETQYF. CDR3 nucleotide sequence: TGTGCCAGCAGCTTAGTTAGGGGCCGTCAAGAGACCCAGTACTTC. Based on the CDR3 plus reference TRBV7-2 and TRBJ2-5, the full variable domain is GAGVSQSPSNKVTEKGKDVELRCDPISGHTALYWYRQSLGQGLEFLIYFQGNSAPDKSGLPSDRFSAERTGGSVSTLTIQRTQQEDSAVYLCASSLVRGRQETQYFGPGTRLLVL.